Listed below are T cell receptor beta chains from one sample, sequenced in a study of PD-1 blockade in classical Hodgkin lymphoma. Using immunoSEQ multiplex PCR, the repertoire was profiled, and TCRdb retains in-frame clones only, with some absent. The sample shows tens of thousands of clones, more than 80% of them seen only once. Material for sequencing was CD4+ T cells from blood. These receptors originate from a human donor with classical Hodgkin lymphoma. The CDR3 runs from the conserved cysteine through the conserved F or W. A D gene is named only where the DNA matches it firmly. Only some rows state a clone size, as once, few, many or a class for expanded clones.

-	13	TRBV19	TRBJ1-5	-	CASSRQGRQPQHF	TGTGCCAGTAGTCGGCAGGGGCGCCAGCCCCAGCATTTT
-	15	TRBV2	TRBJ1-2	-	CASSVSTPLSHGYTF	TGTGCCAGCAGTGTTTCAACACCGTTGTCGCATGGCTACACCTTC
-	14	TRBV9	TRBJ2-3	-	CASSAGLSTDTQYF	TGTGCCAGCAGCGCGGGACTGAGCACAGATACGCAGTATTTT
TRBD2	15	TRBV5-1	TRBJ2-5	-	CASSLALTSDETQYF	TGCGCCAGCAGCTTGGCCTTGACTAGCGACGAGACCCAGTACTTC
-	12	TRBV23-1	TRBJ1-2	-	CASTQGNYGYTF	TGCGCCAGCACGCAGGGGAACTATGGCTACACCTTC
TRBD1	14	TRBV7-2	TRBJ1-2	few	CASSRDRGDYGYTF	TGTGCCAGCAGCCGGGACAGGGGTGACTATGGCTACACCTTC
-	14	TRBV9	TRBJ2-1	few	CASSPRGDYNEQFF	TGTGCCAGCAGCCCCCGTGGCGACTACAATGAGCAGTTCTTC
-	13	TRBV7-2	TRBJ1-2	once	CASSLAVNYGYTF	TGTGCCAGCAGCTTAGCAGTGAACTATGGCTACACCTTC
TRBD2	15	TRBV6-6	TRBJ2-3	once	CASRRSSGRSDTQYF	TGTGCCAGCAGGCGCTCTAGCGGGAGGTCAGATACGCAGTATTTT
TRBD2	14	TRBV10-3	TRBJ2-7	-	CAISEGAGVYEQYF	TGTGCCATCAGTGAGGGGGCGGGGGTCTACGAGCAGTACTTC
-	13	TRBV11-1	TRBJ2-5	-	CASSFGAQETQYF	TGTGCCAGCAGCTTCGGGGCTCAAGAGACCCAGTACTTC
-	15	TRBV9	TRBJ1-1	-	CASSALATKNTEAFF	TGTGCCAGCAGCGCCCTGGCGACCAAGAACACTGAAGCTTTCTTT
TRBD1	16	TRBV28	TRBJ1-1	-	CASSWRQGIMNTEAFF	TGTGCCAGCAGTTGGCGACAGGGAATCATGAACACTGAAGCTTTCTTT
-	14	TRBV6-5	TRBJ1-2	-	CASTVVGGNYGYTF	TGTGCCAGCACCGTTGTAGGGGGTAACTACGGCTACACCTTC
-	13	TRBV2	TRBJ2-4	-	CASSLGVINIQYF	TGTGCCAGCAGTTTGGGAGTAATAAACATTCAGTACTTC
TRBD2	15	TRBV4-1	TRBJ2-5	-	CASSHPSGRGETQYF	TGCGCCAGCAGCCACCCGAGCGGGAGGGGAGAGACCCAGTACTTC
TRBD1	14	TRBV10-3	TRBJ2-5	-	CAIRGDRDGETQYF	TGTGCCATCAGGGGGGACAGGGATGGAGAGACCCAGTACTTC
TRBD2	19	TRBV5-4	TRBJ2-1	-	CASSLASGGDFFSYNEQFF	TGTGCCAGCAGCTTGGCTTCGGGGGGAGATTTCTTCTCCTACAATGAGCAGTTCTTC
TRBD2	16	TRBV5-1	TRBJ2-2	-	CASSLDRLAFTGELFF	TGCGCCAGCAGCTTGGACCGACTAGCGTTCACCGGGGAGCTGTTTTTT
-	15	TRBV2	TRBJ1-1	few	CASSGASLRATEAFF	TGTGCCAGCAGTGGCGCCTCCCTGAGAGCCACTGAAGCTTTCTTT
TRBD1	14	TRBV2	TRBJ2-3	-	CASSDRTGGDTQYF	TGTGCCAGCAGTGACCGGACAGGGGGGGATACGCAGTATTTT
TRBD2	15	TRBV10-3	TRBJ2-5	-	CAISALAGVYETQYF	TGTGCCATCAGTGCACTAGCGGGAGTGTATGAGACCCAGTACTTC
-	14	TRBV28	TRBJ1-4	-	CASNPAGQTEKLFF	TGTGCCAGCAACCCAGCGGGGCAGACTGAAAAACTGTTTTTT
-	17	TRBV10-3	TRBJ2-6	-	CAISEWAGDSGANVLTF	TGTGCCATCAGTGAGTGGGCGGGTGACTCTGGGGCCAACGTCCTGACTTTC
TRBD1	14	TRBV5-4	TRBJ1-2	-	CASSLVGQLYGYTF	TGTGCCAGCAGCTTGGTGGGACAGCTCTATGGCTACACCTTC
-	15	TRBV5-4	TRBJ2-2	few	CASSSRTANTGELFF	TGTGCCAGCAGCTCTCGGACGGCGAACACCGGGGAGCTGTTTTTT
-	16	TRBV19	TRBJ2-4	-	CASSIHDTLAKNIQYF	TGTGCCAGTAGTATTCATGACACCCTAGCCAAAAACATTCAGTACTTC
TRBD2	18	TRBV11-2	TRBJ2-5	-	CASRIPFASGRNQETQYF	TGTGCCAGCAGAATACCCTTTGCTAGCGGGAGGAACCAAGAGACCCAGTACTTC
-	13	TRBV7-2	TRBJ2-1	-	CASSLGWTNEQFF	TGTGCCAGCAGCTTGGGTTGGACCAATGAGCAGTTCTTC
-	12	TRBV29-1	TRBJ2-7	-	CSGGTTGYEQYF	TGCAGCGGAGGGACAACGGGATACGAGCAGTACTTC
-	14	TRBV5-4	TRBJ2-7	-	CASSSTRERYEQYF	TGTGCCAGCAGCTCAACACGGGAGAGGTACGAGCAGTACTTC
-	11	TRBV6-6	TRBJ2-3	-	CASSSTDTQYF	TGTGCCAGCAGTAGCACAGATACGCAGTATTTT
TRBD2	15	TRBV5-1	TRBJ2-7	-	CASSLGLAGAREQYF	TGCGCCAGCAGCTTGGGGCTAGCGGGAGCGAGAGAGCAGTACTTC
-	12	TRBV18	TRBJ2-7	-	CASSGQTYEQYF	TGTGCCAGCTCGGGGCAAACCTACGAGCAGTACTTC
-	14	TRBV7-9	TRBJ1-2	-	CASSPGLGVEGYTF	TGTGCCAGCAGCCCCGGTTTGGGGGTGGAGGGCTACACCTTC
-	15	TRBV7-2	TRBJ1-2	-	CASSPDTGSSGGYTF	TGTGCCAGCAGTCCAGATACAGGGAGCTCGGGTGGCTACACCTTC
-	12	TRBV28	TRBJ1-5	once	CASSLPYQPQHF	TGTGCCAGCAGCCTCCCCTATCAGCCCCAGCATTTT
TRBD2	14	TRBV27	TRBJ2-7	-	CASSRSGNSYEQYF	TGTGCCAGCAGCCGAAGCGGGAACTCCTACGAGCAGTACTTC
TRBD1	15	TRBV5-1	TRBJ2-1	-	CASSQRQGSGNEQFF	TGCGCCAGCAGCCAGCGACAGGGGTCAGGAAATGAGCAGTTCTTC
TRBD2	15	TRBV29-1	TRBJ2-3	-	CSVEGLAGGRDTQYF	TGCAGCGTTGAGGGACTAGCGGGGGGCAGGGATACGCAGTATTTT